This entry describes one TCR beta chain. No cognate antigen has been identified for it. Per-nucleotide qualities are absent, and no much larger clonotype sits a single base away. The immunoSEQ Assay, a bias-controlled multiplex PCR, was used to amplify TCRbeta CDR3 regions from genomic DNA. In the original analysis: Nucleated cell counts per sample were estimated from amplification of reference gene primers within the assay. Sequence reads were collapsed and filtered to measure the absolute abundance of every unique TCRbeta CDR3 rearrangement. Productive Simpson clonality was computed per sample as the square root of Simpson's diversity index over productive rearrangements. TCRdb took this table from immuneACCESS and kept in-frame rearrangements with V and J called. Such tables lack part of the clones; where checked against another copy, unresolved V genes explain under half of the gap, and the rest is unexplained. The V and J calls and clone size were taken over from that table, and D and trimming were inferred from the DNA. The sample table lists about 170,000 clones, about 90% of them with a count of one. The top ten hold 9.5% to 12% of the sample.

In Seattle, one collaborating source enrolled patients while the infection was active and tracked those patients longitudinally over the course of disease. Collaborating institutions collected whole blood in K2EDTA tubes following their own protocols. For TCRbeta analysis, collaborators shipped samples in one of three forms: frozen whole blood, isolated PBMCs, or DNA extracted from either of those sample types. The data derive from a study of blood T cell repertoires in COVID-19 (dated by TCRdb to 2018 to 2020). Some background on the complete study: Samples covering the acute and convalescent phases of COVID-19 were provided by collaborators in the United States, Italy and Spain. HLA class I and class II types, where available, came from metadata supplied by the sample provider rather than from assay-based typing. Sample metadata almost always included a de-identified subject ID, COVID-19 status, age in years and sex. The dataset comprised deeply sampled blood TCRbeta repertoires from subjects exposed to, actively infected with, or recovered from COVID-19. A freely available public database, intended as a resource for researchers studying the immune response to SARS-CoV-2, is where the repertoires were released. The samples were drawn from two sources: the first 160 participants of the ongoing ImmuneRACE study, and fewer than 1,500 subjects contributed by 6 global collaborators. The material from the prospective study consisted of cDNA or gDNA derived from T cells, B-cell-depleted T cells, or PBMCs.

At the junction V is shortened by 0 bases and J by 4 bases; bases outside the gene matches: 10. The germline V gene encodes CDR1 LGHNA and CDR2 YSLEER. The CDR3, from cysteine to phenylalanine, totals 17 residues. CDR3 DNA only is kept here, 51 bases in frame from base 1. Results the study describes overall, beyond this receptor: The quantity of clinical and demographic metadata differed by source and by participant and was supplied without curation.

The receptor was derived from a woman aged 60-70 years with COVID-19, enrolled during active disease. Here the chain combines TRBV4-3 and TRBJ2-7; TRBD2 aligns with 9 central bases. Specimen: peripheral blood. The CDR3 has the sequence CASSQDAVSGSGYEQYF. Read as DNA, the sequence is TGCGCCAGCAGCCAAGATGCGGTTAGCGGGAGTGGGTACGAGCAGTACTTC.